The rows below give T cell receptor beta chains drawn from one sample of a study of T cells in Graves' hyperthyroidism and ophthalmopathy. One entry per CDR3 protein, called by TCRdb with MiXCR from the multiplex PCR reads. The table lists 490,000 or so distinct CDR3 sequences, approximately 22% of them singletons. Sequencing used blood. The receptor source for this set is an older woman with Graves' ophthalmopathy. The CDR3 runs from the conserved cysteine through the conserved F or W. Each record gives: clone size, D gene, J gene, V gene, CDR3 protein, CDR3 DNA. D genes are given only for firm matches. A clone size is listed for some rows: how often the clone was seen (once, few, many), or a class if it is expanded.

clone_size: .
d_call: .
j_call: TRBJ1-2
v_call: TRBV19
cdr3_aa: CASSILGENYGYTF
cdr3_nt: TGTGCCAGTAGTATTTTGGGGGAGAACTATGGCTACACCTTC

clone_size: many
d_call: TRBD2
j_call: TRBJ2-3
v_call: TRBV27
cdr3_aa: CASSPLASGRRTDTQYF
cdr3_nt: TGTGCCAGCAGTCCCCTGGCGAGCGGGAGACGCACAGATACGCAGTATTTT

clone_size: many
d_call: TRBD2
j_call: TRBJ2-1
v_call: TRBV6-2/TRBV6-3
cdr3_aa: CASSLGLARGWYNEQFF
cdr3_nt: TGTGCCAGCAGCTTAGGACTAGCAAGGGGGTGGTACAATGAGCAGTTCTTC

clone_size: .
d_call: .
j_call: TRBJ1-1
v_call: TRBV3-1
cdr3_aa: CASSQFGNTEAFF
cdr3_nt: TGTGCCAGCAGCCAGTTCGGGAACACTGAAGCTTTCTTT

clone_size: .
d_call: .
j_call: TRBJ1-5
v_call: TRBV20-1
cdr3_aa: CSAREPVYFNQPQHF
cdr3_nt: TGCAGTGCTAGGGAGCCGGTTTATTTTAATCAGCCCCAGCATTTT

clone_size: .
d_call: TRBD1
j_call: TRBJ2-7
v_call: TRBV12-3/TRBV12-4
cdr3_aa: CASTSTGYEQYF
cdr3_nt: TGTGCCAGCACATCGACAGGGTACGAGCAGTACTTC

clone_size: many
d_call: .
j_call: TRBJ2-1
v_call: TRBV7-3
cdr3_aa: CASSLGGSHNEQFF
cdr3_nt: TGTGCCAGCAGCTTAGGAGGGAGTCACAATGAGCAGTTCTTC

clone_size: few
d_call: TRBD2
j_call: TRBJ2-7
v_call: TRBV3-1
cdr3_aa: CASSKKGLAGGAEQYF
cdr3_nt: TGTGCCAGCAGCAAGAAGGGACTAGCGGGAGGAGCCGAGCAGTACTTC

clone_size: few
d_call: .
j_call: TRBJ2-5
v_call: TRBV27
cdr3_aa: CASTIQETQYF
cdr3_nt: TGTGCCAGCACCATACAAGAGACCCAGTACTTC

clone_size: .
d_call: .
j_call: TRBJ2-3
v_call: TRBV9
cdr3_aa: CASSPEGRSASTDTQYF
cdr3_nt: TGTGCCAGCAGCCCGGAAGGGCGGTCTGCTAGCACAGATACGCAGTATTTT

clone_size: few
d_call: .
j_call: TRBJ2-5
v_call: TRBV27
cdr3_aa: CASSRAGFQETQYF
cdr3_nt: TGTGCCAGCAGTAGAGCCGGCTTCCAAGAGACCCAGTACTTC

clone_size: many
d_call: .
j_call: TRBJ2-2
v_call: TRBV7-9
cdr3_aa: CASSLASGELFF
cdr3_nt: TGTGCCAGCAGCTTAGCGTCCGGGGAGCTGTTTTTT

clone_size: few
d_call: .
j_call: TRBJ1-5
v_call: TRBV20-1
cdr3_aa: CSAVEGGPNQPQHF
cdr3_nt: TGCAGTGCCGTTGAAGGTGGCCCGAATCAGCCCCAGCATTTT

clone_size: .
d_call: TRBD1
j_call: TRBJ2-1
v_call: TRBV12-3/TRBV12-4
cdr3_aa: CASSVNRGRLRYEQFF
cdr3_nt: TGTGCCAGCAGTGTCAACAGGGGGCGCTTGAGATATGAGCAGTTCTTC

clone_size: .
d_call: TRBD2
j_call: TRBJ2-7
v_call: TRBV7-8
cdr3_aa: CASSLRFAGGYEQYF
cdr3_nt: TGTGCCAGCAGCTTACGATTCGCGGGAGGCTACGAGCAGTACTTC

clone_size: once
d_call: .
j_call: TRBJ2-5
v_call: TRBV4-1
cdr3_aa: CASSQDRTAGWETQYF
cdr3_nt: TGCGCCAGCAGCCAAGATAGGACAGCGGGTTGGGAGACCCAGTACTTC

clone_size: .
d_call: .
j_call: TRBJ2-1
v_call: TRBV3-1
cdr3_aa: CASSFQSGTYNEQFF
cdr3_nt: TGTGCCAGCAGCTTCCAGTCCGGAACCTACAATGAGCAGTTCTTC

clone_size: .
d_call: TRBD2
j_call: TRBJ2-3
v_call: TRBV12-3/TRBV12-4
cdr3_aa: CASAPPASGKTDTQYF
cdr3_nt: TGTGCCAGCGCCCCCCCCGCTAGCGGTAAGACAGATACGCAGTATTTT

clone_size: few
d_call: .
j_call: TRBJ1-1
v_call: TRBV7-8
cdr3_aa: CASSLLQGNMNTEAFF
cdr3_nt: TGTGCCAGCAGCCTTCTACAGGGAAACATGAACACTGAAGCTTTCTTT

clone_size: many
d_call: .
j_call: TRBJ2-5
v_call: TRBV12-3/TRBV12-4
cdr3_aa: CASTSGTQRKTQYF
cdr3_nt: TGTGCCAGCACGTCGGGGACCCAGAGGAAGACCCAGTACTTC

clone_size: few
d_call: .
j_call: TRBJ2-5
v_call: TRBV27
cdr3_aa: CASRTLRDRETQYF
cdr3_nt: TGTGCCAGCAGGACTCTTCGTGACAGGGAGACCCAGTACTTC

clone_size: .
d_call: .
j_call: TRBJ1-1
v_call: TRBV6-5
cdr3_aa: CASSYEGVSTEAFF
cdr3_nt: TGTGCCAGCAGTTACGAGGGGGTGAGCACTGAAGCTTTCTTT

clone_size: .
d_call: .
j_call: TRBJ1-5
v_call: TRBV27
cdr3_aa: CASRGGNQPQHF
cdr3_nt: TGTGCCAGCAGGGGAGGCAATCAGCCCCAGCATTTT

clone_size: .
d_call: TRBD2
j_call: TRBJ2-7
v_call: TRBV20-1
cdr3_aa: CSASKTSGRDEQYF
cdr3_nt: TGCAGTGCCTCTAAGACTAGCGGGAGAGACGAGCAGTACTTC

clone_size: .
d_call: .
j_call: TRBJ1-6
v_call: TRBV20-1
cdr3_aa: CSARVSRALYNSPLHF
cdr3_nt: TGCAGTGCTAGAGTCTCACGGGCCTTGTATAATTCACCCCTCCACTTT